The 15 T cell receptor beta chains below were found in one sample sequenced in a study of T-cell memory formation after mild COVID-19. TCRdb re-analysed the 5' RACE reads in MiXCR, keeping a single row per CDR3 protein. In the table there are 200,000 or so distinct CDR3 sequences, around 9.1% of which are singletons. Input material: PBMCs or a T cell subset sorted from them (not recorded which). These receptors were collected from a man aged 18 to 29 who had mild COVID-19 (a few samples of this study predate the infection). Cell type and time point are not known.

This chain links TRBV20-1 with TRBJ2-7; D is uncertain. Deletions cut 3 bases from V and 2 bases from J, with 2 bases between. The CDR3 spans 10 residues. The germline V gene has CDR1 DFQATT and CDR2 SNEGSKA (reference sequence). CDR3 sequence (DNA): TGCAGTGCTAGCCCCTACGAGCAGTACTTC. It translates to CSASPYEQYF.

Many counts were recorded for this clonotype. The V and J genes are TRBV9 and TRBJ1-4; 9 bases align to TRBD1. Unmatched junction bases numbered 7, after V lost 6 bases and J lost 4 bases. Germline V gene sequence: CDR1 SGDLS, CDR2 YYNGEE. CDR3 length: 15 residues. Written as DNA, the CDR3 is TGTGCCAGCAACTTAGGACAGGGGCTTAATGAAAAACTGTTTTTT. Its protein product is CASNLGQGLNEKLFF.

This clonotype was picked up a small number of times. The chain uses TRBV7-2 and TRBJ2-5; possible D gene TRBD2, 5 bases. CDR3 length equals 14 residues. Germline-derived CDR1 and CDR2 are SGHTA and FQGNSA. The V end was cut by 4 bases, the J end by 1 base, with 10 bases between. CDR3 bases: TGTGCCAGCAGCTCGGGGAGTACCCAAGAGACCCAGTACTTC. It codes for CASSSGSTQETQYF.

The rearrangement joins TRBV29-1 to TRBJ2-1; D may be TRBD1 (5 bases). V was trimmed by 6 bases and J by 7 bases, leaving 16 bases between them. The V gene's germline CDR1 is SQVTM and CDR2 ANQGSEA. The CDR3 has 13 amino acids. Here the CDR3 DNA reads TGCAGCGTAGACACCGACAGACTGAATGAGCAGTTCTTC. Translating it yields CSVDTDRLNEQFF.

This clonotype was counted only a few times. In DNA, the CDR3 is TGCAGTGCGAAGCGGGTGGACACTGAAGCTTTCTTT. Translation: CSAKRVDTEAFF. This chain joins TRBV20-1 and TRBJ1-1; D is ambiguous. The germline CDR1 and CDR2 sequences are DFQATT and SNEGSKA (reference sequence). The V end was cut by 6 bases, the J end by 3 bases, with 11 bases between. CDR3 length: 12 residues.

This chain links TRBV10-3 with TRBJ2-3; D may be TRBD1 (5 bases). This CDR3 comprises 14 residues. The germline V gene encodes CDR1 ENHRY and CDR2 SYGVKD. V gave up 3 bases and J gave up 4 bases, with 11 bases separating them. This CDR3 reads CAISDQGGADTQYF. The CDR3 DNA is TGTGCCATCAGTGACCAGGGTGGCGCAGATACGCAGTATTTT.

The chain joins TRBV19 to TRBJ1-2; 7 bases fit TRBD1. The CDR3 is 14 amino acids. The V segment lost 4 bases and the J segment 7 bases; nucleotides outside the gene matches: 9. Germline assignment: CDR1 LNHDA and CDR2 SQIVND (reference sequence). CDR3 residues: CASSTQGGLGGYTF. The CDR3, as DNA: TGTGCCAGTAGTACCCAGGGGGGACTGGGTGGCTACACCTTC.

The V gene is TRBV7-2, the J gene TRBJ2-2; tentatively, D is TRBD2 (5 bases). CDR3 length: 14 amino acids. Germline V gives CDR1 SGHTA, CDR2 FQGNSA. V lost 5 bases, J lost 4 bases, and 11 bases lay in between. Here the CDR3 reads CASSPNLATGELFF. Written as DNA, the CDR3 is TGTGCCAGCAGCCCCAACCTAGCCACCGGGGAGCTGTTTTTT.

This clonotype was picked up a small number of times. The rearrangement uses TRBV7-9 and TRBJ1-2; D ambiguous. V dropped 5 bases and J dropped 2 bases, with 9 bases sitting between them. CDR1 is SEHNR, CDR2 FQNEAQ, per germline (reference sequence). The CDR3 is made up of 13 amino acids. The CDR3, as DNA: TGTGCCAGCAGCCGGACTAACAACTATGGCTACACCTTC. It is translated as CASSRTNNYGYTF.

This clonotype has only a few counts. The chain is built from TRBV7-9 and TRBJ1-1; D uncertain. Trimming pared 5 bases from V and 1 base from J, leaving 8 bases between. The germline gives CDR1 SEHNR, CDR2 FQNEAQ (reference sequence). The CDR3 spans 13 residues. This CDR3 reads CASSRSANTEAFF. The DNA of the CDR3 is TGTGCCAGCAGCCGTTCGGCGAACACTGAAGCTTTCTTT.

There are many counts of this clonotype. The genes are TRBV20-1 and TRBJ2-7; 7 bases fit TRBD1. Trimming cost V 4 bases and J 2 bases; bases outside gene matches: 8. Germline assignment: CDR1 DFQATT and CDR2 SNEGSKA (reference sequence). The CDR3 is made up of 14 amino acids. DNA of the CDR3: TGCAGTGCTATAGACAGGGCAAAGACCTACGAGCAGTACGTC. This encodes CSAIDRAKTYEQYV.

The genes are TRBV5-1 and TRBJ2-1; 8 bases line up with TRBD2. The junction had 9 bases not matched to a gene; V was cut back by 3 bases and J by 4 bases. Germline CDR1 reads SGHRS; CDR2 reads YFSETQ. This CDR3 has 16 residues. Here the CDR3 DNA reads TGCGCCAGCAGCTCTAGCGCGGGGGGACGTTACAATGAGCAGTTCTTC. Its translation is CASSSSAGGRYNEQFF.

This clonotype showed up just a few times. This chain uses TRBV28 with TRBJ1-5; unclear D gene. CDR1 and CDR2 (germline): MDHEN, SYDVKM. V was cut by 4 bases and J by 4 bases, with 11 bases left in between. The CDR3 is made up of 14 amino acids. In DNA, the CDR3 is TGTGCCAGCAGTTCTTCCGGGCTGAATCAGCCCCAGCATTTT. This gives the protein CASSSSGLNQPQHF.

This clonotype has more than one count but fewer than ten. The rearrangement uses TRBV20-1 and TRBJ1-1; 7 bases match TRBD1. The junction had 7 bases not matched to a gene; V was cut back by 5 bases and J by 1 base. Per germline, CDR1 DFQATT and CDR2 SNEGSKA (reference sequence). This CDR3 region has 14 residues. CDR3 in DNA: TGCAGTGCTCGGGACAGTGCCAAGAACACTGAAGCTTTCTTT. It yields the protein CSARDSAKNTEAFF.

The chain recombines TRBV12-5 with TRBJ2-5, with unresolved D. V lost 6 bases, J lost 5 bases, and 13 bases lay in between. This CDR3 contains 13 residues. Per the germline V gene, CDR1 is LGHNT and CDR2 is FRNRAP. The CDR3 sequence: CASGLTERETQYF. DNA of the CDR3: TGTGCTAGTGGACTGACGGAACGGGAGACCCAGTACTTC.